This TCR beta chain is from a study of cytomegalovirus exposure and HLA in healthy donors. The PCR had 60 Vbeta and 13 Jbeta primers. Produced via immunoSEQ multiplex PCR; TCRdb's table is partial and in-frame only. The sample includes about 170,000 clones, 80% of them seen just once. CDR1 and CDR2 (germline): KGHSH, LQKENI. The CDR3 has 16 residues. With 3 bases removed from V and 0 bases from J, the gap between germline ends came to 13 bases. This receptor was obtained from a woman between 50 and 59 years old in good health and CMV-seropositive. The sequenced sample was PBMCs. This chain links TRBV18 with TRBJ2-3, with no clear D. The CDR3 spells CASSPPSSRSTDTQYF. For the CDR3, the DNA is TGTGCCAGCTCACCTCCTTCATCTCGGAGCACAGATACGCAGTATTTT.